These 6 T cell receptor beta chains came from one sample sequenced in a study of shared clonotypes between healthy human individuals (dated by TCRdb to 2019 to 2021). Libraries came from the immunoSEQ multiplex PCR assay. Held by TCRdb, this immuneACCESS table contains in-frame sequences only and omits some clones. Under half of the omission traces to an unresolved V gene where checked; the cause of the rest is unknown. The sample table holds some 2.1 million clones, of which 85% to 95% were seen once. 0.1% to 0.15% of the sample is held by the ten biggest clonotypes. The source material was naive CD4+ T cells sorted from blood. The sample's cell subset or site label is to be understood as: CD45RA+ positively selected. These receptors were collected from a man aged 18 to 29 in good health.

The chain is built from TRBV4-3 and TRBJ1-5; D is possibly TRBD1 (5 bases). The V gene lost 0 bases and the J gene lost 1 base, with 10 bases spanning the gap. Germline V lookup: CDR1 LGHNA, CDR2 YSLEER. The CDR3 covers 16 residues. The CDR3 protein is CASSQEAGTSNQPQHF. The CDR3 DNA is TGCGCCAGCAGCCAAGAGGCAGGGACGAGCAATCAGCCCCAGCATTTT.

The chain has TRBV7-2 and TRBJ2-7; D tentatively fits TRBD1 or TRBD2 (5 bases each). CDR1 is SGHTA and CDR2 is FQGNSA in the germline V gene. The CDR3 spans 12 residues. The V end was cut by 4 bases, the J end by 7 bases, with 11 bases between. This CDR3 is CASSWGTGEQYF. DNA of the CDR3: TGTGCCAGCAGCTGGGGGACGGGGGAGCAGTACTTC.

The chain has TRBV5-1 and TRBJ1-6; D possibly corresponds to TRBD1 (5 bases). The CDR3 loop spans 15 amino acids. Trimming left V 2 bases short and J 10 bases short, with 16 bases between. Germline V lookup: CDR1 SGHRS, CDR2 YFSETQ. The CDR3 DNA sequence: TGCGCCAGCAGCTTAGGTGGAGGGACGTACTCACCCCTCCACTTT. The encoded protein is CASSLGGGTYSPLHF.

This chain joins TRBV10-3 and TRBJ2-1, with D possibly being TRBD2 (6 bases). This CDR3 region has 14 residues. Deletions cut 3 bases from V and 2 bases from J, with 8 bases between. Germline CDR1 and CDR2: ENHRY and SYGVKD. CDR3 amino acids: CAISDGSTYNEQFF. CDR3 DNA sequence: TGTGCCATCAGTGACGGGAGTACCTACAATGAGCAGTTCTTC.

V is TRBV4-2 and J is TRBJ1-1; no clear D. Trimming removed 0 bases from V and 5 bases from J, with 7 bases in between. The germline gives CDR1 LGHNA, CDR2 YNFKEQ. The CDR3 spans 13 residues. CDR3 sequence (DNA): TGTGCCAGCAGCCAAGACGCAGATACTGAAGCTTTCTTT. Amino acids: CASSQDADTEAFF.

V and J are TRBV28 and TRBJ1-5; TRBD1 might be the D (5 bases). CDR3 size: 13 residues. The germline V gene has CDR1 MDHEN and CDR2 SYDVKM. Deletions cut 7 bases from V and 3 bases from J, with 10 bases between. In nucleotides, the CDR3 is TGTGCCAGCAACACAGGAGCCAATCAGCCCCAGCATTTT. Translated: CASNTGANQPQHF.